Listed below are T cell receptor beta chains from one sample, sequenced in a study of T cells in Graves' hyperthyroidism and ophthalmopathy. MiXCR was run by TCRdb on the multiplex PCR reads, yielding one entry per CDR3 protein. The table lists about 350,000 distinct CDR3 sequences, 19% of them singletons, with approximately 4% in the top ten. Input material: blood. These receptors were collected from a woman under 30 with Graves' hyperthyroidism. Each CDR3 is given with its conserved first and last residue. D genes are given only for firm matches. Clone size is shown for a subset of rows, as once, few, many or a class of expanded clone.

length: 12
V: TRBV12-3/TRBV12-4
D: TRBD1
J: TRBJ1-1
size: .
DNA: TGTGCCAGCAGTCTGGACAGGGGTGAAGCTTTCTTT
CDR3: CASSLDRGEAFF

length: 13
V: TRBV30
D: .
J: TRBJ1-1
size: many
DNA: TGTGCCTTCACATACGGGGGGAACACTGAAGCTTTCTTT
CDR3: CAFTYGGNTEAFF

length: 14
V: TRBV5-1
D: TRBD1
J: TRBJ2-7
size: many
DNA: TGCGCCAGCAGTATGGGACAGATCGCCTACGAGCAGTACTTC
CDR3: CASSMGQIAYEQYF

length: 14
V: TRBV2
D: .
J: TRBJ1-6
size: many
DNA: TGTGCACGCAAGGAGGTTGGAGATAATTCACCCCTCCACTTT
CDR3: CARKEVGDNSPLHF

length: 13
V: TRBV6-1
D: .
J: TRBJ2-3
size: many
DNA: TGTGCCAGCAGTGGCGGCCACACAGATACGCAGTATTTT
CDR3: CASSGGHTDTQYF

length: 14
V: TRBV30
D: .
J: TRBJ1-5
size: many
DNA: TGTGCCTGGAAAGGGACGGAACGAAATCAGCCCCAGCATTTT
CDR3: CAWKGTERNQPQHF

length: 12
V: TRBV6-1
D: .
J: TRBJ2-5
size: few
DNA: TGTGCCAGCAATCCGAGAGAAGAGACCCAGTACTTC
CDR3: CASNPREETQYF

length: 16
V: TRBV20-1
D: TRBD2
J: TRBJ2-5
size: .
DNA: TGCAGTGCTAGAGATGGCGGACTAGCGGGAGAAGAGACCCAGTACTTC
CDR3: CSARDGGLAGEETQYF

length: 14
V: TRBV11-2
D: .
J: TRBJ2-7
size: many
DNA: TGTGCCAGCAGCTTAGACTACGGTCCCTACGAGCAGTACTTC
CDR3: CASSLDYGPYEQYF

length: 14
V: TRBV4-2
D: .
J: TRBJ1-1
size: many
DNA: TGTGCCAGCAGCCAAGATAGGCAGGAGGGCAAAGCTTTCTTT
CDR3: CASSQDRQEGKAFF

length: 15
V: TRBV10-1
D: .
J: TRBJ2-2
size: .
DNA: TGCGCCAGCAGCGCGACTCTGACAGCCACCGGGGAGCTGTTTTTT
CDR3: CASSATLTATGELFF

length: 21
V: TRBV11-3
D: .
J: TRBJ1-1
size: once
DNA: TGTGCCAGCAGCTTAGGGTGGGGGCAGGGGAAAAGAGTAATGTTGAACACTGAAGCTTTCTTT
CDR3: CASSLGWGQGKRVMLNTEAFF

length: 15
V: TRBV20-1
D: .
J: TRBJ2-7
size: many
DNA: TGCAGTGCTCAGGACGGTGGGATTGCTACCTACGAGCAGTACTTC
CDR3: CSAQDGGIATYEQYF

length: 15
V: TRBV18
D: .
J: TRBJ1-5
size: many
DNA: TGTGCCAGCTCACCGATGGGGAGTAGCAATCAGCCCCAGCATTTT
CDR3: CASSPMGSSNQPQHF

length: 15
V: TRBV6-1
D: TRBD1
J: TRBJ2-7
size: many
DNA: TGTGCCAGCAGTGCCGGTAGGACAGGGGTCTACGAGCAGTACTTC
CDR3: CASSAGRTGVYEQYF

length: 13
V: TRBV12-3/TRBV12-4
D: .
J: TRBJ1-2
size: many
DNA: TGTGCCAGCAGTTTAGTCAGGGCCTATGGCTACACCTTC
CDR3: CASSLVRAYGYTF

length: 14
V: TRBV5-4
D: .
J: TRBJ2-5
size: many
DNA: TGTGCCAGCAGCTTGAGACGGCACCAAGAGACCCAGTACTTC
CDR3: CASSLRRHQETQYF

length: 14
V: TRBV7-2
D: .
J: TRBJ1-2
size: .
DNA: TGTGCCAGCAGCCCATTTCCCGGGGATTATGGCTACACCTTC
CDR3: CASSPFPGDYGYTF

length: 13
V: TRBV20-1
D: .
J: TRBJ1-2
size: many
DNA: TGCAGTGCTAGCCTTGTGGGGGGTCGGGGCTACACCTTC
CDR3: CSASLVGGRGYTF

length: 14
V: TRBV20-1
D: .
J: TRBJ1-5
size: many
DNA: TGCAGTGCTAGAGATGGGACCATCCAAGAGCCCCAGCATTTT
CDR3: CSARDGTIQEPQHF

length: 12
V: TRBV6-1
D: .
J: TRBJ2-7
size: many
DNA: TGTGCCAGCAGTGAAGATGCGGACGAGCAGTACTTC
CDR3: CASSEDADEQYF

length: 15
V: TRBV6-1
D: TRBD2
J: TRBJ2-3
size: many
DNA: TGTGCCAGCAGTCTTCTAGCGGGGGGCACAGATACGCAGTATTTT
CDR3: CASSLLAGGTDTQYF

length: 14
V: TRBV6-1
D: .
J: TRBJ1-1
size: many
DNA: TGTGCCAGCAGTGAATCCCAGGTGGTCACTGAAGCTTTCTTT
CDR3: CASSESQVVTEAFF

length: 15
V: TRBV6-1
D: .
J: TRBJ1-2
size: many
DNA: TGTGCCAGCAGTGACCCGTCTCGGGGGAGCTATGGCTACACCTTC
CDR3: CASSDPSRGSYGYTF

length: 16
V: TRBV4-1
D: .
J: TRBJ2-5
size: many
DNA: TGCGCCAGCAGCCAAGGTGTTGAGAAGTTGGTGGAGACCCAGTACTTC
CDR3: CASSQGVEKLVETQYF

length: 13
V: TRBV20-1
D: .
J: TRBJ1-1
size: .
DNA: TGCAGTGTTTACCGTGGGAGGACAGTTGAAGCTTTCTTT
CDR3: CSVYRGRTVEAFF

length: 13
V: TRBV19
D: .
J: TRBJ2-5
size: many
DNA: TGTGCCAGTAGTAGGACCGTACAAGAGACCCAGTACTTC
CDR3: CASSRTVQETQYF

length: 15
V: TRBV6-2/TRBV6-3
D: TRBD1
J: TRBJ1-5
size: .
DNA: TGTGCCAGCAGTGGGACAGGGATCAGCAATCAGCCCCAGCATTTT
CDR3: CASSGTGISNQPQHF

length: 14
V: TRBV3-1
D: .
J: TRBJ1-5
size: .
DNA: TGTGCCAGCAGCCAACCAGGGACCAATCAGCCCCAGCATTTT
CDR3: CASSQPGTNQPQHF

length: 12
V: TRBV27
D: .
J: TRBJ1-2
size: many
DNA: TGTGCCAGCCTGAATGAGTCTGGAGGCTACACCTTC
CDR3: CASLNESGGYTF

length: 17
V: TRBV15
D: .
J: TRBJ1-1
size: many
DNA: TGTGCCACCAGCAGAGATCCCGCCGGATACATGAACACTGAAGCTTTCTTT
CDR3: CATSRDPAGYMNTEAFF

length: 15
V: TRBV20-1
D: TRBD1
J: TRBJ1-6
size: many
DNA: TGCAGTGCTAGGCACGGACAGGCCCCGGGCTCACCCCTCCACTTT
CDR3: CSARHGQAPGSPLHF

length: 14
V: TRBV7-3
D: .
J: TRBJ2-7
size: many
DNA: TGTGCCAGCGGCCCCACCCCAGGGCCCTACGAGCAGTACTTC
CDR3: CASGPTPGPYEQYF

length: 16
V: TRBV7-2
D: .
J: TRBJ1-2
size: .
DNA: TGTGCCAGCAGCTTAGCTACTGGATCTCAGGGCTATGGCTACACCTTC
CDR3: CASSLATGSQGYGYTF

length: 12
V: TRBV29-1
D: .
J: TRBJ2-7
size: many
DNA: TGCAGCGTTGGCAGGACAACCTACGAGCAGTACTTC
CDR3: CSVGRTTYEQYF

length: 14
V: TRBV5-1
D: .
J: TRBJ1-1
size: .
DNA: TGCGCCAGCAGCTCTTACCAGGGCCCGGCTGAAGCTTTCTTT
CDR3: CASSSYQGPAEAFF

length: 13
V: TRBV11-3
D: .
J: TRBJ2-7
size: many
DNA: TGTGCCAGCAGCGGTGGAATCCTTGGGGAGCAGTACTTC
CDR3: CASSGGILGEQYF

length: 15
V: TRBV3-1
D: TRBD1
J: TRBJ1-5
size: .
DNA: TGTGCCAGCAGCTTCCGGACAGGGCCAGATCAGCCCCAGCATTTT
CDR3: CASSFRTGPDQPQHF

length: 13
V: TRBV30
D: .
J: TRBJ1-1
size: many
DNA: TGTGCCTGGACCGGGACTATCTTCGTTGAAGCTTTCTTT
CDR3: CAWTGTIFVEAFF